This TCR beta chain was sequenced in a study of shared clonotypes between healthy human individuals. In the study overall: The study used three CD4 naive, three CD4 memory, two CD8 naive and one CD8 memory plate per donor. Whole-study findings and limits: Clonotypes that were shared across a handful of donors made up roughly 5% of naive CD4 clonotypes. A limitation of the genetic and exposure-history diversity represented arose from few donors.

Deep-level assay runs were performed. Generated by immunoSEQ multiplex PCR, the TCRdb table keeps only in-frame clones and is missing some. In the table there are millions of clones, just over 90% of which are singletons. This clone has only one observation. Its cognate antigen is unknown. Trimming removed 2 bases from V and 3 bases from J, with 13 bases in between. CDR3 size: 15 residues. CDR1 SEHNR and CDR2 FQNEAQ come from the germline V gene (reference sequence). Naive CD8 populations comprised CD45RO-negative cells positively selected for CCR7, excluding terminally differentiated effector memory CD45RA+ cells.

Sequencing was performed on naive CD8+ T cells from PBMCs. This TCR came from a man younger than 35 in good health. Some clones in this sample may be carry-over from other donors' samples. The chain employs TRBV7-9 and TRBJ2-5; D not certain. In nucleotides, the CDR3 is TGTGCCAGCAGCTTACAGCCTTGGGCGGAAGAGACCCAGTACTTC. Amino acids: CASSLQPWAEETQYF.